The rows below give T cell receptor beta chains drawn from one sample of a study of T cells in localized non-small cell lung cancer. The protocol was immunoSEQ multiplex PCR, while the TCRdb copy is restricted to in-frame clones and leaves out a portion. Of nearly 11,000 clones listed, roughly four fifths were seen once; the top ten hold roughly a fifth. The sample was peripheral blood mononuclear cells, taken before any cancer treatment. The receptors originated from a female donor over 55 with stage II lung adenocarcinoma. Each CDR3 is given with its conserved first and last residue. The D gene is left open where the match is weak.

CASSRGAFRSGELFF	TRBJ2-2	TRBV18	NA
CASGLASPGGSQYF	TRBJ2-3	TRBV7-9	NA
CASSWGRNSYNEQFF	TRBJ2-1	TRBV9	NA
CSATDRGWNQPQHF	TRBJ1-5	TRBV29-1	TRBD1
CASSLGQNTEAFF	TRBJ1-1	TRBV13	NA
CATSRIGQGPQFF	TRBJ2-1	TRBV15	TRBD1
CASSPLDRPYGYTF	TRBJ1-2	TRBV14	NA
CASSRRGEYNEQFF	TRBJ2-1	TRBV6-6	NA
CASSEMRGVNNEQFF	TRBJ2-1	TRBV18	TRBD2
CAWSVYKSPSGNTIYF	TRBJ1-3	TRBV30	NA
CASSLASLNTGELFF	TRBJ2-2	TRBV7-2	NA
CASSLGTVNYGYTF	TRBJ1-2	TRBV7-8	NA
CASSGFGAYNSPLHF	TRBJ1-6	TRBV27	NA
CAWRAAGASYEQYF	TRBJ2-7	TRBV30	NA
CASSSARDRYQPQHF	TRBJ1-5	TRBV6-6	TRBD1
CASRPQEGSTEAFF	TRBJ1-1	TRBV5-5	NA
CASSALGGQETQYF	TRBJ2-5	TRBV5-1	NA
CASRLRGTDTQYF	TRBJ2-3	TRBV2	NA
CASSDWSFSHEQYF	TRBJ2-7	TRBV6-4	NA
CASSVLPGSVETQYF	TRBJ2-5	TRBV9	NA
CASSLGLAGGASEQFF	TRBJ2-1	TRBV7-3	TRBD2
CASSQDARGGAGQPQHF	TRBJ1-5	TRBV4-3	NA
CATSVGQGVNEQFF	TRBJ2-1	TRBV15	TRBD1
CASSSSPGAANYEQYF	TRBJ2-7	TRBV5-1	NA
CASSSGQGVGGYTF	TRBJ1-2	TRBV28	TRBD1
CATSFLTVGTNEKLFF	TRBJ1-4	TRBV15	NA
CASSLQFASGGSNTGELFF	TRBJ2-2	TRBV27	TRBD2
CASRGLASYNEQFF	TRBJ2-1	TRBV28	TRBD2
CASSQGHSGANVLTF	TRBJ2-6	TRBV6-5	NA
CAHGDVGYEQYF	TRBJ2-7	TRBV6-6	NA
CASSATGGYTEAFF	TRBJ1-1	TRBV7-2	TRBD1
CASSEDGTSGPRGELFF	TRBJ2-2	TRBV2	TRBD2
CATSSRRQTGELFF	TRBJ2-2	TRBV15	NA
CASIRDRDRYEQYF	TRBJ2-7	TRBV2	TRBD1
CAISESTTPQHF	TRBJ1-5	TRBV10-3	NA
CASSVGVGNTGELFF	TRBJ2-2	TRBV9	NA
CASKDRAIGQPQHF	TRBJ1-5	TRBV10-2	TRBD1
CASSRHFDEQYF	TRBJ2-7	TRBV14	NA
CASRPSNTGELFF	TRBJ2-2	TRBV7-3	NA
CASSLIAGTDTQYF	TRBJ2-3	TRBV7-3	NA
CASKAAPRAPLHF	TRBJ1-6	TRBV5-1	NA
CASSDEIVGTGRETEAFF	TRBJ1-1	TRBV2	TRBD1
CASRRQYQGEAFF	TRBJ1-1	TRBV2	NA
CASSRRGTGTQYF	TRBJ2-3	TRBV2	NA
CATSSRGYEQYF	TRBJ2-7	TRBV15	NA
CASSFNRNTIYF	TRBJ1-3	TRBV28	NA
CASSLDSRRAGANVLTF	TRBJ2-6	TRBV11-2	NA
CASSQGGGSDYGYTF	TRBJ1-2	TRBV14	NA
CASSLMMGSDTQYF	TRBJ2-3	TRBV27	NA
CASSISQGANGYTF	TRBJ1-2	TRBV5-1	TRBD1
CASSFGTGGYRASDGYTF	TRBJ1-2	TRBV7-2	TRBD1
CASNVNPDSGTYEQYF	TRBJ2-7	TRBV5-1	NA
CASSIRITGAVKTQYF	TRBJ2-5	TRBV19	TRBD1
CASSMGTGNQPQHF	TRBJ1-5	TRBV19	TRBD1
CASSKDRGREQYF	TRBJ2-7	TRBV19	TRBD1
CASSPSGAINSPLHF	TRBJ1-6	TRBV18	NA
CASRTPGNEQFF	TRBJ2-1	TRBV28	NA
CASSRVGHTGEQFF	TRBJ2-1	TRBV11-2	NA